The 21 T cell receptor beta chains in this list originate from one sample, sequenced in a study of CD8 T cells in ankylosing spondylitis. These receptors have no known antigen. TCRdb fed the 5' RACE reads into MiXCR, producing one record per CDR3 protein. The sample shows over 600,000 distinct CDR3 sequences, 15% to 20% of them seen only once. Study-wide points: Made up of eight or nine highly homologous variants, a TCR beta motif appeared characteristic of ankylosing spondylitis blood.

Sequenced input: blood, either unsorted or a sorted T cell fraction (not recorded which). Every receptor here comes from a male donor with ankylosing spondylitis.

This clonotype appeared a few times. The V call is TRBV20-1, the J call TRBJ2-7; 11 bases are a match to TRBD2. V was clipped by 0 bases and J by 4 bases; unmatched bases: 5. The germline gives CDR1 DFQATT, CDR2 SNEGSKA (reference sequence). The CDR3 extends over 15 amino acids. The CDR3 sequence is CSARDPWTSGYEQYF. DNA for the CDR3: TGCAGTGCTAGAGATCCCTGGACTAGCGGGTACGAGCAGTACTTC.

The chain's CDR3 is CASSQDQGLAGLANTGELFF. The CDR3 DNA reads TGCGCCAGCAGCCAAGATCAGGGACTAGCGGGACTGGCGAACACCGGGGAGCTGTTTTTT. The gene calls are TRBV4-1 and TRBJ2-2; 13 positions match TRBD2. CDR3 size: 20 residues. CDR1 and CDR2 from the germline V gene are MGHRA and YSYEKL. J was trimmed by 0 bases and V by 0 bases; bases with no gene match: 7.

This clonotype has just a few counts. DNA for the CDR3: TGTGCCAGCAGTTTAAGTTTGGGGCATAGCTCCTACGAGCAGTACTTC. Encoded protein: CASSLSLGHSSYEQYF. The chain links TRBV12-3 or TRBV12-4 to TRBJ2-7; D perhaps matches TRBD1 (5 bases). The CDR3 spans 16 residues. Trimming stripped 2 bases from V and 0 bases from J, with 14 bases between.

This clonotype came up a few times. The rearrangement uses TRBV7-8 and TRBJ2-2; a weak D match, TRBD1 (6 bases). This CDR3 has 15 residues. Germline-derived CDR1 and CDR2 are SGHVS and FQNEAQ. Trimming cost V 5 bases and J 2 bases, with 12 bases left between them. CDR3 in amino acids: CASSARQVNTGELFF. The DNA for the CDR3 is TGTGCCAGCAGCGCCAGACAGGTTAACACCGGGGAGCTGTTTTTT. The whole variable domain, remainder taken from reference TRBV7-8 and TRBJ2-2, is GAGVSQSPRYKVAKRGQDVALRCDPISGHVSLFWYQQALGQGPEFLTYFQNEAQLDKSGLPSDRFFAERPEGSVSTLKIQRTQQEDSAVYLCASSARQVNTGELFFGEGSRLTVL.

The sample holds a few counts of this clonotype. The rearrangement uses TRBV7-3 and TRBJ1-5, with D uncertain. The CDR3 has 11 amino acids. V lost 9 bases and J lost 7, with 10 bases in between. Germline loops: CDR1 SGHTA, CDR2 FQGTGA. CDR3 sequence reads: CARRNEQPQHF. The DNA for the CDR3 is TGTGCCAGACGGAATGAGCAGCCCCAGCATTTT.

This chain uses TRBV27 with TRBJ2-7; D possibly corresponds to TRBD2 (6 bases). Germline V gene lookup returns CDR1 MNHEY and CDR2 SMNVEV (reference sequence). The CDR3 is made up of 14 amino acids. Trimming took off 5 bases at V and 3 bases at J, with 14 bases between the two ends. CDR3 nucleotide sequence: TGTGCCAGCAGTCTTAGCGGAGGACACTACGAGCAGTACTTC. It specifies CASSLSGGHYEQYF.

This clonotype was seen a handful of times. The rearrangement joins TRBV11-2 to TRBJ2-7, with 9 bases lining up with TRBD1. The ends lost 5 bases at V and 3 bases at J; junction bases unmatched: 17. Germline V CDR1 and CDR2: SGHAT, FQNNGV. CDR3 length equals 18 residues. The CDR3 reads CASSLFSLQGAINYEQYF. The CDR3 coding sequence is TGTGCCAGCAGCCTCTTTTCGTTACAGGGGGCTATTAACTACGAGCAGTACTTC.

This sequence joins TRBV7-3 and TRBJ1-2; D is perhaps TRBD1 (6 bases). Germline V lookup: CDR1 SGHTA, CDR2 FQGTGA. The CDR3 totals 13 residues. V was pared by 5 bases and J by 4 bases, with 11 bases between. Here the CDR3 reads CASSPGAGYGYTF. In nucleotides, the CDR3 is TGTGCCAGCAGCCCAGGGGCGGGCTATGGCTACACCTTC.

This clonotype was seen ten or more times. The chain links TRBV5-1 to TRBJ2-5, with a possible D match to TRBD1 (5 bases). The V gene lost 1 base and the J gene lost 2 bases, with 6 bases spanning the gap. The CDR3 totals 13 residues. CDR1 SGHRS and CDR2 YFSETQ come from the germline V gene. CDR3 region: CASSLPGQETQYF. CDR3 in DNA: TGCGCCAGCAGCTTGCCAGGGCAAGAGACCCAGTACTTC.

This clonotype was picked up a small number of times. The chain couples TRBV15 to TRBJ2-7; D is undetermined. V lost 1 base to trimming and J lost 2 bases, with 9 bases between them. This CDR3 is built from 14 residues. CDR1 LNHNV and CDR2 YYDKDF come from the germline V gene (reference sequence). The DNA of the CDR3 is TGTGCCACCAGCAGAGTTGGTTCGACCTACGAGCAGTACTTC. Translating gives CATSRVGSTYEQYF.

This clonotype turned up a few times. As DNA, the CDR3 is TGTGCCAGCAGCACCACGGGCGGGGGGTATACCTACGAGCAGTACTTC. It is translated as CASSTTGGGYTYEQYF. The chain employs TRBV7-8 and TRBJ2-7; TRBD2 matches 8 bases. Germline assignment: CDR1 SGHVS and CDR2 FQNEAQ. Trimming removed 5 bases from V and 2 bases from J; junction bases left unmatched: 11. The CDR3 spans 16 residues.

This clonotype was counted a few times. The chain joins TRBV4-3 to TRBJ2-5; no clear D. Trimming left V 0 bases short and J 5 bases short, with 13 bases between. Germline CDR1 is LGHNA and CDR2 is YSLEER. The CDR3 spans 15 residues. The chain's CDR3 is CASSQESSRGETQYF. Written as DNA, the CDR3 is TGCGCCAGCAGCCAAGAATCGTCGCGCGGTGAGACCCAGTACTTC.

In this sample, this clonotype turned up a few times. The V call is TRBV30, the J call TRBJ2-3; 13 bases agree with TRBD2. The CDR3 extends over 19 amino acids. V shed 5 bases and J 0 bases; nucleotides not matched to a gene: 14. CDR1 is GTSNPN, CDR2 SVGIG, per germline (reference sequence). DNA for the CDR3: TGTGCCTGGGGGGGACTAGCGGGACCCTATTCGGGGAGCACAGATACGCAGTATTTT. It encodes CAWGGLAGPYSGSTDTQYF.

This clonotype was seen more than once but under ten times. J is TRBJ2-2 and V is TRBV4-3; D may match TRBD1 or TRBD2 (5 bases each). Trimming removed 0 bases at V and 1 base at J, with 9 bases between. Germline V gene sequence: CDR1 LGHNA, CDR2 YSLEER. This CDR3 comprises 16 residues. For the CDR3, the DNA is TGCGCCAGCAGCCAAGACGCAGGGAGGAACACCGGGGAGCTGTTTTTT. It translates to CASSQDAGRNTGELFF.

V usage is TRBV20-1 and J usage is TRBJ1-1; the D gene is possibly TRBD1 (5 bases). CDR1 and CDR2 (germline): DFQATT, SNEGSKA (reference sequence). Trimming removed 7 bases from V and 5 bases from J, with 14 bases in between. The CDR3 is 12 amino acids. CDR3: CSVAVRDTEAFF. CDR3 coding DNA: TGCAGTGTCGCAGTCAGGGATACTGAAGCTTTCTTT.

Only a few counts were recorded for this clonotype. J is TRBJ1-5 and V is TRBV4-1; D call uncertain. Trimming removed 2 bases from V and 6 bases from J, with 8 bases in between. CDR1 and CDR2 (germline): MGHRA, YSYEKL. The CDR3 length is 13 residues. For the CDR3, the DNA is TGCGCCAGCAGCCAAACGGAGGGTCAGCCCCAGCATTTT. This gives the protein CASSQTEGQPQHF.

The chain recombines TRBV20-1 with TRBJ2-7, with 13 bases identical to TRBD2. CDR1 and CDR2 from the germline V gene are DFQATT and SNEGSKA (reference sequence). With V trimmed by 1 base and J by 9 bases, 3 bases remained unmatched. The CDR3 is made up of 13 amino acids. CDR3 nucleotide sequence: TGCAGTGCTAGAGGGACTAGCGGGAGTGGGCAGTACTTC. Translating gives CSARGTSGSGQYF.

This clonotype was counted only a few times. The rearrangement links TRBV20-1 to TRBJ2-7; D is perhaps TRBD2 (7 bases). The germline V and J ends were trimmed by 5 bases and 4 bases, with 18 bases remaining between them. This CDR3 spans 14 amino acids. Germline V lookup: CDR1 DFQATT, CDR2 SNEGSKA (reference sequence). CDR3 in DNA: TGCAGTGCTCCACCGAGCGGGACAAATTACGAGCAGTACTTC. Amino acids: CSAPPSGTNYEQYF.

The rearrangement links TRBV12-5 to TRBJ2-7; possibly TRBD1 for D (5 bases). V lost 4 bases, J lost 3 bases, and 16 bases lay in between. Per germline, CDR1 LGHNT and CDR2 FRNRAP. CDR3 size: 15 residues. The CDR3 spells CASGWGPQTYYEQYF. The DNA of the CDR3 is TGTGCTAGTGGTTGGGGCCCCCAGACCTACTACGAGCAGTACTTC.

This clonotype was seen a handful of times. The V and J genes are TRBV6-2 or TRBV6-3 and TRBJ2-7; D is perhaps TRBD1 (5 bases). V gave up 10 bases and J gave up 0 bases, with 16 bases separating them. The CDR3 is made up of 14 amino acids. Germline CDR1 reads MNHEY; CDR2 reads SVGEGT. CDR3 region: CAISGFADSYEQYF. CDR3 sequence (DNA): TGTGCCATCTCAGGGTTTGCGGACTCCTACGAGCAGTACTTC.

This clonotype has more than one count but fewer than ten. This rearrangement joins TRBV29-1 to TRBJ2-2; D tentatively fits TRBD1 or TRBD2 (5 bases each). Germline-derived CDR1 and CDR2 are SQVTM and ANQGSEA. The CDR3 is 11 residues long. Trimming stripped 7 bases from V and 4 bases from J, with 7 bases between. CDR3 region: CSGGGTGELFF. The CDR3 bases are TGCAGCGGTGGGGGCACCGGGGAGCTGTTTTTT.